This T cell receptor (beta chain) is drawn from a study of response to subunit inactivated influenza vaccine. General study points: The authors put forward the suggestion that each seasonal influenza vaccination may bring in only a limited number of new T cells.

TCRdb reprocessed the RT-PCR reads with MiXCR, giving one entry per CDR3 protein. This table holds almost 250,000 distinct CDR3 sequences, about 12% found once. This clonotype has at least ten counts. Its specificity is not known. CDR1 is DFQATT and CDR2 is SNEGSKA in the germline V gene (reference sequence). Trimming shortened V by 3 bases and J by 5 bases, and 14 bases separated the two germline ends. The CDR3 is 13 amino acids. V is TRBV20-1 and J is TRBJ2-7, with D tentatively TRBD2 (5 bases). This specimen consisted of non-naive T cells sorted from PBMCs, obtained roughly 2 weeks before vaccination. The sequence derives from a middle-aged man who received an inactivated influenza vaccine. As DNA, the CDR3 is TGCAGTGCTAGCCCTGTGGGAGTAAACGAGCAGTACTTC. Its translation is CSASPVGVNEQYF.